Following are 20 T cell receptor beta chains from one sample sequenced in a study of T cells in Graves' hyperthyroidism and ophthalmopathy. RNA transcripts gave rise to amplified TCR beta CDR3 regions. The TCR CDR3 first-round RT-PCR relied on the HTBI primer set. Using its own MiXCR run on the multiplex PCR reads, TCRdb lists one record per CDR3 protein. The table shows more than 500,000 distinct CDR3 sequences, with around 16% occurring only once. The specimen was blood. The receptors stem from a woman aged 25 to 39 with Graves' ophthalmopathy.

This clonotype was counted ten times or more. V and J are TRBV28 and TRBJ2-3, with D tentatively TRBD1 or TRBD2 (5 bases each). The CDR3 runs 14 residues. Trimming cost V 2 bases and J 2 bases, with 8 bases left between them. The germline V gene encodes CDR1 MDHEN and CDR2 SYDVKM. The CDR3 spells CASSLEGTTDTQYF. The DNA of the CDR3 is TGTGCCAGCAGTTTAGAGGGGACCACAGATACGCAGTATTTT.

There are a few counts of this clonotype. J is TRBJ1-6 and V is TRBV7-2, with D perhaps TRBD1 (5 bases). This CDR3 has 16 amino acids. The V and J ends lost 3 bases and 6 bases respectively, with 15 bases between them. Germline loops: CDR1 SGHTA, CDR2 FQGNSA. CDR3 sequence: CASSFGTYPPNSPLHF. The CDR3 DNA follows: TGTGCCAGCAGCTTCGGGACGTATCCCCCTAATTCACCCCTCCACTTT. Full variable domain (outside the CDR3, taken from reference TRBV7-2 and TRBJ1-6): GAGVSQSPSNKVTEKGKDVELRCDPISGHTALYWYRQSLGQGLEFLIYFQGNSAPDKSGLPSDRFSAERTGGSVSTLTIQRTQQEDSAVYLCASSFGTYPPNSPLHFGNGTRLTVT.

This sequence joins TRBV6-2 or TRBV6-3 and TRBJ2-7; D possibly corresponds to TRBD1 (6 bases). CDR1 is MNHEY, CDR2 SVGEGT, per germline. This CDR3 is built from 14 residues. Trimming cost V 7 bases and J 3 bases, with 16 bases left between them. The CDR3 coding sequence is TGTGCCAGCACCCTGGTGACAGGTTTCTACGAGCAGTACTTC. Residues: CASTLVTGFYEQYF.

The CDR3 region has the DNA TGTGCCAGCAGCTTGAGGTCCGGGGTGGAGACCCAGTACTTC. Its translation is CASSLRSGVETQYF. The V and J genes are TRBV5-6 and TRBJ2-5, with a tentative D call TRBD2 (5 bases). Germline V lookup: CDR1 SGHDT, CDR2 YYEEEE. There are 14 residues in the CDR3. Between the trimmed V and J ends, which lost 1 base and 5 bases, there was a span of 12 bases.

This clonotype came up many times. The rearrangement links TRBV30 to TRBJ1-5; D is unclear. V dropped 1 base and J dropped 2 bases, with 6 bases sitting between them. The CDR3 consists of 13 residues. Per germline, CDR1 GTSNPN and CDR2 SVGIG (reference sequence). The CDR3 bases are TGTGCCTGGAGTGAGTGGGGCAATCAGCCCCAGCATTTT. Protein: CAWSEWGNQPQHF.

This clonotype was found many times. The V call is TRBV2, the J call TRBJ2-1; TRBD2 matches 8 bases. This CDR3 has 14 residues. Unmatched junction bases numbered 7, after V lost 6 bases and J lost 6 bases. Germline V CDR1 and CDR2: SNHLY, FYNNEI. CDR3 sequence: CASRATSGGNEQFF. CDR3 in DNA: TGTGCCAGCAGGGCCACTAGCGGCGGCAATGAGCAGTTCTTC.

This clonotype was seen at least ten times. This CDR3 is CASSTQGKGRETQYF. CDR3 nucleotides: TGTGCCAGCAGCACCCAAGGGAAGGGCCGAGAGACCCAGTACTTC. V is TRBV14 and J is TRBJ2-5; the D is unclear. This CDR3 contains 15 residues. V was trimmed by 5 bases and J by 4 bases, leaving 17 bases between them. Looked up from germline, CDR1 is SGHDN and CDR2 is FVKESK.

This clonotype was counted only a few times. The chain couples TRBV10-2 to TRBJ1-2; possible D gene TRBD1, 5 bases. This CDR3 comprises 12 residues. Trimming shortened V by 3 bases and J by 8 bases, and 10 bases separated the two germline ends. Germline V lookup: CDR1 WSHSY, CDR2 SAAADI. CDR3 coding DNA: TGCGCCAGCAGTGATGGGGGAGGCGGCTACACCTTC. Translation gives CASSDGGGGYTF.

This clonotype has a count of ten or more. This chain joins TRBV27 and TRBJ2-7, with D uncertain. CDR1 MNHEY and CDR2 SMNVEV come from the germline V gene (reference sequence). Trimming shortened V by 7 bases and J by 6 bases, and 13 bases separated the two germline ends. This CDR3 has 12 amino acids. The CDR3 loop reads CASTSPGREQYF. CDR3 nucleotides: TGTGCCAGCACGTCCCCGGGCCGCGAGCAGTACTTC.

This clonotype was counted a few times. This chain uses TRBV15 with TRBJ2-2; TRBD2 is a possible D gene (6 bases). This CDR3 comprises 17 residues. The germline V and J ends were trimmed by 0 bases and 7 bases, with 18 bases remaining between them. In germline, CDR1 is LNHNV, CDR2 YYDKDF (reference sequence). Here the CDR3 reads CATSRELGSAGIGELFF. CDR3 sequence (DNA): TGTGCCACCAGCAGAGAATTGGGCTCCGCGGGAATCGGGGAGCTGTTTTTT.

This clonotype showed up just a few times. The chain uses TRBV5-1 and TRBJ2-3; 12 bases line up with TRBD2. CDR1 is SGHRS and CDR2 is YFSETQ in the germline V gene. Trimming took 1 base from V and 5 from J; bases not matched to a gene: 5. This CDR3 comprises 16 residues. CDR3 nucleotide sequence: TGCGCCAGCAGCTTGCCCGGGACTAGCGGGCGAGATACGCAGTATTTT. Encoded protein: CASSLPGTSGRDTQYF.

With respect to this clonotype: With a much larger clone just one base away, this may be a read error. The CDR3 spells CSVNVRGQARETQYF. The CDR3 bases are TGCAGCGTTAACGTTAGGGGGCAGGCCAGAGAGACCCAGTACTTC. The chain has TRBV29-1 and TRBJ2-5; TRBD1 agrees at 7 bases. V was pared by 5 bases and J by 4 bases, with 13 bases of the junction left unmatched. CDR3 size: 15 residues. Germline lookup yields CDR1 SQVTM and CDR2 ANQGSEA. The full variable domain, its missing parts supplied by reference TRBV29-1 and TRBJ2-5, is SAVISQKPSRDICQRGTSLTIQCQVDSQVTMMFWYRQQPGQSLTLIATANQGSEATYESGFVIDKFPISRPNLTFSTLTVSNMSPEDSSIYLCSVNVRGQARETQYFGPGTRLLVL.

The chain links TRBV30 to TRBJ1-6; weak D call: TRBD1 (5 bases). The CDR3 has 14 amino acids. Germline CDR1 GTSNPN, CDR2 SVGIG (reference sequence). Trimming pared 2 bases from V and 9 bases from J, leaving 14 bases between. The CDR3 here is CAWSTGTLVSPLHF. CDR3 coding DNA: TGTGCCTGGAGTACCGGGACCCTTGTTTCACCCCTCCACTTT.

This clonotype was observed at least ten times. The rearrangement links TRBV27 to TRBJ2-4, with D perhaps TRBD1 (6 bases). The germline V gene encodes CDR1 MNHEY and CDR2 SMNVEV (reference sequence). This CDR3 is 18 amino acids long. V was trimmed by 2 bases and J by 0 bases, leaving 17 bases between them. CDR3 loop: CASSLKGDRTLAKNIQYF. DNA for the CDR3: TGTGCCAGCAGTTTAAAGGGGGACCGAACGCTAGCCAAAAACATTCAGTACTTC.

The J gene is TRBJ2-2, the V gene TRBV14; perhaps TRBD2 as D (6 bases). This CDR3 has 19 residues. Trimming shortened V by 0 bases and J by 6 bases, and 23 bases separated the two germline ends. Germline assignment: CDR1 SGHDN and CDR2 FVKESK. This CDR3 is CASSQDLPLALGGSGELFF. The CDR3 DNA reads TGTGCCAGCAGCCAAGATCTGCCGCTTGCGCTGGGAGGATCCGGGGAGCTGTTTTTT.

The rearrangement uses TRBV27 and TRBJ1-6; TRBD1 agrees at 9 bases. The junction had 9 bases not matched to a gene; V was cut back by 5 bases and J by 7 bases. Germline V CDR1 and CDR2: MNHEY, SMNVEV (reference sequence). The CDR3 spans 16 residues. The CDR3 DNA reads TGTGCCAGCAGTCCGATAGGACAGGGGAAGAATTCACCCCTCCACTTT. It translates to CASSPIGQGKNSPLHF.

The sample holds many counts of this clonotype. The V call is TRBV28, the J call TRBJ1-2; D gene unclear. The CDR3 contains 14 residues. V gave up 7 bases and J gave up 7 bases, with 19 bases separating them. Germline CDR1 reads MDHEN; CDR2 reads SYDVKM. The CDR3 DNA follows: TGTGCCAGCATCGGACCCAGAATACCCCCTGGCTACACCTTC. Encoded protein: CASIGPRIPPGYTF.

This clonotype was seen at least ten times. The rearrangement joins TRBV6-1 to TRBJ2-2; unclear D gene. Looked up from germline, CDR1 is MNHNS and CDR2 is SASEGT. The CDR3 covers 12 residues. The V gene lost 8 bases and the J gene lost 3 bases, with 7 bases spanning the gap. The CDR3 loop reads CASLGHTGELFF. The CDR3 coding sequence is TGTGCCAGCCTCGGCCACACCGGGGAGCTGTTTTTT.

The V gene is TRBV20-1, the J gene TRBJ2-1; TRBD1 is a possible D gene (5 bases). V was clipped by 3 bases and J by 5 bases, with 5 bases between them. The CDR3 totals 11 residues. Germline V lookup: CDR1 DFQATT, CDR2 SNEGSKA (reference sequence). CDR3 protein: CSASRDNEQFF. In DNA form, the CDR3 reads TGCAGTGCTAGCAGGGACAATGAGCAGTTCTTC.

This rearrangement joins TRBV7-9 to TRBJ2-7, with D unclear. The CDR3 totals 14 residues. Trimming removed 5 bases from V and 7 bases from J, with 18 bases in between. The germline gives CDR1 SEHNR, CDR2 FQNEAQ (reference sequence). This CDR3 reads CASSPRIGKGEQYF. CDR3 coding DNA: TGTGCCAGCAGCCCGCGGATAGGCAAAGGGGAGCAGTACTTC.